Here is one T cell receptor beta chain with its context. Its antigen is not known. This may be a read error: a much more frequent sequence differs by one nucleotide. The CDR3 covers 15 residues. From germline, CDR1 is LGHNA and CDR2 YNFKEQ. The data derive from a study of T cells in Graves' hyperthyroidism and ophthalmopathy. In the study overall: Peripheral blood specimens were obtained at initial diagnosis, prior to any treatment.

The diagnoses drew upon clinical symptoms, serum thyroxine and TRAb, thyroid ultrasound and orbital computed tomography. Findings of the study overall: Peripheral blood also featured most of the thyroid clonotypes expanded above 0.001. Model predictions of ophthalmopathy came a median around 6.5 months before onset.

RNA transcripts yielded amplified TCR beta CDR3 regions. Using the HTBI primer set, a first-round RT-PCR was run on the TCR CDR3. TCRdb reanalysed the multiplex PCR reads using MiXCR and keeps one entry per CDR3 protein. The repertoire holds a few hundred thousand distinct CDR3 sequences, with about a fifth as singletons. The chain employs TRBV4-2 and TRBJ1-5; TRBD1 matches at 9 bases. This receptor was obtained from a man younger than 35 with Graves' ophthalmopathy. The specimen was blood. The CDR3 spells CTSSPDRGYNQPQHF. The CDR3 DNA sequence: TGTACCAGCAGCCCCGACAGGGGGTACAATCAGCCCCAGCATTTT.